The clone carrying this T cell receptor beta chain turned up a few times. The target antigen is unknown. The sample belongs to a study of cytotoxic CD8 clonotypes in ibrutinib-treated CLL. Trimming removed 3 bases at V and 0 bases at J, with 9 bases between. Germline V gene data show CDR1 as SGHVS and CDR2 as FQNEAQ. This CDR3 is built from 15 residues. Deep sequencing aimed at 1 in 200,000 to 1 in 1 million T cells' resolution. Profiling relied on immunoSEQ multiplex PCR, and the TCRdb table lists in-frame clones only, not all of them. The sample consists of more than 110,000 clones, 70% to 80% of them appearing once. Notes on the study in general: Public clonotypes, rarely seen, contracted or held steady on treatment. There were differences in sampling times between sustained-remission and progressing patients. An increase in clonality occurred at ibrutinib response, followed by a return toward baseline at progression.

The rearrangement links TRBV7-8 to TRBJ1-3, with D unresolved. This receptor was identified in a human donor with chronic lymphocytic leukemia. The sample here was PBMCs, taken after 24 months of ibrutinib treatment. CDR3 region: CASSFSGISGNTIYF. The CDR3 nucleotides are TGTGCCAGCAGCTTTAGCGGGATCTCTGGAAACACCATATATTTT. The full variable domain, in which reference TRBV7-8 and TRBJ1-3 provide the parts outside the CDR3, is GAGVSQSPRYKVAKRGQDVALRCDPISGHVSLFWYQQALGQGPEFLTYFQNEAQLDKSGLPSDRFFAERPEGSVSTLKIQRTQQEDSAVYLCASSFSGISGNTIYFGEGSWLTVV.